The 32 T cell receptor beta chains in this list originate from one sample, sequenced in a study of early T cells in non-severe SARS-CoV-2 infection. TCRdb called the 5' RACE reads again in MiXCR, with one record for every CDR3 protein. The sample has tens of thousands of distinct CDR3 sequences; under 15% are singletons. The sequenced material came from whole blood. The receptors come from an adult who was a healthcare worker with PCR-confirmed SARS-CoV-2 infection or an uninfected control (not recorded which).

This clonotype was detected only a few times. This chain uses TRBV11-2 with TRBJ2-1; 7 nucleotides align to TRBD2. V gave up 3 bases and J gave up 3 bases; unmatched junction bases: 8. There are 16 residues in the CDR3. The germline gives CDR1 SGHAT, CDR2 FQNNGV. CDR3 in DNA: TGTGCCAGCAGCTTGGGGCTAGCGGTTTACTACAATGAGCAGTTCTTC. This sequence encodes CASSLGLAVYYNEQFF.

The chain is built from TRBV3-1 and TRBJ1-3, with 8 bases lining up with TRBD1. Germline V gene lookup returns CDR1 LGHDT and CDR2 YNNKEL (reference sequence). Losses at the gene ends were 5 bases for V and 2 bases for J; bases not matched to a gene: 2. The CDR3 is 14 amino acids. The chain's CDR3 is CASSSGGAGNTIYF. CDR3 DNA sequence: TGTGCCAGCAGCTCAGGGGGCGCTGGAAACACCATATATTTT.

The chain recombines TRBV11-2 with TRBJ2-7; 8 positions match TRBD1. Trimming took 7 bases from V and 5 from J; bases not matched to a gene: 19. The CDR3 has 17 amino acids. The germline V gene encodes CDR1 SGHAT and CDR2 FQNNGV. The CDR3 DNA follows: TGTGCCAGCACACAGGCCCTAGGGACAGGTCTTCTCCACGAGCAGTACTTC. Protein product: CASTQALGTGLLHEQYF.

The chain is built from TRBV4-3 and TRBJ2-7, with TRBD2 matching 11 bases. Germline V lookup: CDR1 LGHNA, CDR2 YSLEER. The CDR3 is made up of 18 amino acids. The V and J ends lost 0 bases and 4 bases, in that order; junction bases with no gene match: 11. The CDR3 region has the DNA TGCGCCAGCAGCCAAGATTCGGCGCTAGCGGGAGGATTATACGAGCAGTACTTC. This sequence encodes CASSQDSALAGGLYEQYF.

The table lists this clonotype with a few counts. The rearrangement links TRBV20-1 to TRBJ2-1, with a tentative D call TRBD2 (6 bases). The CDR3 totals 13 residues. Germline loops: CDR1 DFQATT, CDR2 SNEGSKA (reference sequence). Trimming removed 3 bases at V and 8 bases at J, with 14 bases between. CDR3 region: CSARAGIVYEQFF. CDR3 coding DNA: TGCAGTGCTAGGGCGGGAATCGTGTATGAGCAGTTCTTC.

In this sample, this clonotype turned up a few times. The chain joins TRBV11-2 to TRBJ2-4; a possible D gene is TRBD1 (6 bases). The CDR3 has 14 amino acids. V was pared by 1 base and J by 3 bases, with 7 bases between. Per germline, CDR1 SGHAT and CDR2 FQNNGV. The CDR3, as DNA: TGTGCCAGCAGCTTAGGGGACAACAAAAACATTCAGTACTTC. Amino acid sequence: CASSLGDNKNIQYF.

The rearrangement links TRBV6-1 to TRBJ2-1; tentative D call: TRBD2 (6 bases). V was cut by 8 bases and J by 4 bases, with 18 bases left in between. The CDR3 loop spans 15 amino acids. CDR1 is MNHNS and CDR2 is SASEGT in the germline V gene. The CDR3 sequence: CASAYQLAQYNEQFF. Written as DNA, the CDR3 is TGTGCCAGCGCTTACCAGCTAGCGCAATACAATGAGCAGTTCTTC.

This clonotype came up many times. The chain links TRBV20-1 to TRBJ2-1, with TRBD1 identical over 7 bases. Germline loops: CDR1 DFQATT, CDR2 SNEGSKA (reference sequence). With 6 bases clipped from V and 0 bases from J, the junction kept 5 bases outside the gene matches. This CDR3 spans 14 amino acids. CDR3 bases: TGCAGTGCAAACAGGGGTAGCTCCTACAATGAGCAGTTCTTC. It encodes CSANRGSSYNEQFF.

This sequence joins TRBV7-9 and TRBJ2-1; D may be TRBD2 (6 bases). This CDR3 is 15 amino acids long. The germline gives CDR1 SEHNR, CDR2 FQNEAQ (reference sequence). V lost 2 bases to trimming and J lost 3 bases, with 11 bases between them. The CDR3 DNA follows: TGTGCCAGCAGCTTAAGGGAGGCCCTCTACAATGAGCAGTTCTTC. Protein: CASSLREALYNEQFF.

V usage is TRBV24-1 and J usage is TRBJ2-1; 11 bases line up with TRBD2. The CDR3 is made up of 14 amino acids. Germline CDR1 is KGHDR and CDR2 is SFDVKD. V lost 7 bases and J lost 6; bases outside the gene matches: 4. This CDR3 reads CATRSLAGGNEQFF. In DNA form, the CDR3 reads TGTGCCACCAGATCTCTAGCGGGAGGCAATGAGCAGTTCTTC.

The CDR3 sequence: CASSLGPIAGPNFDTEAFF. The CDR3 nucleotides are TGTGCCAGCAGCTTAGGCCCTATAGCAGGGCCTAATTTTGACACTGAAGCTTTCTTT. The rearrangement joins TRBV11-2 to TRBJ1-1; a possible D gene is TRBD1 (5 bases). Trimming shortened V by 1 base and J by 3 bases, and 24 bases separated the two germline ends. Germline V gene sequence: CDR1 SGHAT, CDR2 FQNNGV. The CDR3 sequence is 19 residues long.

In DNA, the CDR3 is TGTGCCAGCAGCCCGTGGACTAGCGGGATTCTTTCCGAGCAGTTCTTC. Translating it yields CASSPWTSGILSEQFF. The chain combines TRBV7-2 with TRBJ2-1, with 12 bases lining up with TRBD2. V trimming: 5 bases; J trimming: 10 bases; junction bases outside the gene matches: 12. The germline V gene encodes CDR1 SGHTA and CDR2 FQGNSA. This CDR3 comprises 16 residues.

This chain connects TRBV10-2 to TRBJ2-7, with a tentative D call TRBD2 (5 bases). Germline CDR1 reads WSHSY; CDR2 reads SAAADI. The V and J ends lost 3 bases and 1 base respectively, with 10 bases between them. The CDR3 covers 14 residues. The CDR3 region has the DNA TGCGCCAGCAGTGAAGGGCTAGCATCCTACGAGCAGTACTTC. Translation gives CASSEGLASYEQYF.

A word on this clonotype: The junction differs from germline at one of its ends, possibly a read error. The chain links TRBV28 to TRBJ1-1; TRBD1 aligns across 9 bases. The CDR3 has 14 residues. CDR1 is MDHEN, CDR2 SYDVKM, per germline. CDR3: CASSIGTGYTEAFF. CDR3 DNA sequence: TGCGCCAGCAGTATCGGGACAGGGTACACTGAAGCTTTCTTT.

The chain links TRBV4-1 to TRBJ2-7; D not certain. The CDR3 spans 13 residues. Germline CDR1 MGHRA, CDR2 YSYEKL. The V and J ends lost 6 bases and 5 bases respectively, with 14 bases between them. The CDR3 sequence: CASSLTQANEQYF. In nucleotides, the CDR3 is TGCGCCAGCAGTCTCACCCAAGCCAACGAGCAGTACTTC.

This clonotype was recorded a few times. The V and J genes are TRBV5-1 and TRBJ1-6; a possible D gene is TRBD1 (5 bases). Trimming shortened V by 0 bases and J by 7 bases, and 14 bases separated the two germline ends. This CDR3 is 16 amino acids long. CDR1 and CDR2 from the germline V gene are SGHRS and YFSETQ. For the CDR3, the DNA is TGCGCCAGCAGCTTGGAGCGCCCAGGGTACAATTCACCCCTCCACTTT. Translating it yields CASSLERPGYNSPLHF.

This clonotype was seen only a few times. The V and J genes are TRBV4-3 and TRBJ2-2, with TRBD2 identical over 8 bases. V lost 5 bases, J lost 6 bases, and 8 bases stayed unmatched. Germline values: CDR1 LGHNA, CDR2 YSLEER. This CDR3 comprises 15 residues. The DNA of the CDR3 is TGCGCCAGCAGCTTCAAGGGACTAGGTGCCGGGGAGCTGTTTTTT. This encodes CASSFKGLGAGELFF.

At least ten counts were recorded for this clonotype. This rearrangement joins TRBV19 to TRBJ2-3; D is unclear. The V and J ends lost 1 base and 4 bases respectively, with 9 bases between them. The CDR3 spans 14 residues. Looked up from germline, CDR1 is LNHDA and CDR2 is SQIVND (reference sequence). In nucleotides, the CDR3 is TGTGCCAGTAGTATAGCCCAGAACTCAGATACGCAGTATTTT. It specifies CASSIAQNSDTQYF.

At least ten counts were recorded for this clonotype. The chain uses TRBV5-1 and TRBJ2-3; weak D call: TRBD1 (6 bases). Trimming took off 4 bases at V and 0 bases at J, with 18 bases between the two ends. The CDR3 extends over 17 amino acids. Germline V CDR1 and CDR2: SGHRS, YFSETQ. CDR3 residues: CASSRRTAATSTDTQYF. The DNA for the CDR3 is TGCGCCAGCAGCCGTCGGACAGCCGCGACGAGCACAGATACGCAGTATTTT.

This clonotype was counted only a few times. V usage is TRBV5-5 and J usage is TRBJ2-7, with 10 bases lining up with TRBD2. The CDR3 consists of 15 residues. Losses at the gene ends were 3 bases for V and 1 base for J; bases not matched to a gene: 4. The germline CDR1 and CDR2 sequences are SGHKS and YYEKEE (reference sequence). In nucleotides, the CDR3 is TGTGCCAGCAGCTCCCCGGGACTAGCGTCCTACGAGCAGTACTTC. Protein: CASSSPGLASYEQYF.

This chain links TRBV10-3 with TRBJ2-7; the D gene is possibly TRBD1 (5 bases). The CDR3 runs to 13 residues. V was cut by 5 bases and J by 1 base, with 9 bases left in between. Germline V lookup: CDR1 ENHRY, CDR2 SYGVKD. DNA for the CDR3: TGTGCCATCAGTCCCCAGGGATCCTACGAGCAGTACTTC. Amino acids: CAISPQGSYEQYF.

The chain couples TRBV2 to TRBJ1-1; D ambiguous. The germline V gene encodes CDR1 SNHLY and CDR2 FYNNEI. V was trimmed by 7 bases and J by 4 bases, leaving 7 bases between them. The length of the CDR3 is 11 residues. This chain's CDR3 is CASIDGTEAFF. The CDR3 DNA reads TGTGCCAGCATTGACGGCACTGAAGCTTTCTTT.

J is TRBJ1-3 and V is TRBV11-2; D is ambiguous. V lost 0 bases and J lost 5, with 11 bases in between. Germline CDR1 SGHAT, CDR2 FQNNGV. The CDR3 loop spans 15 amino acids. The CDR3 region has the DNA TGTGCCAGCAGCTTAGAGCCCGACGGCAGAAACACCATATATTTT. It is translated as CASSLEPDGRNTIYF.

The rearrangement uses TRBV15 and TRBJ2-3; 8 nucleotides line up with TRBD2. Trimming removed 5 bases from V and 5 bases from J; junction bases left unmatched: 12. This CDR3 has 16 amino acids. From germline, CDR1 is LNHNV and CDR2 YYDKDF (reference sequence). CDR3 bases: TGTGCCACCAGCCGGGAGGGCAGGGGACCCGAAGATACGCAGTATTTT. Its translation is CATSREGRGPEDTQYF.

This clonotype was detected only a few times. The rearrangement links TRBV28 to TRBJ2-7, with D tentatively TRBD1 or TRBD2 (5 bases each). Looked up from germline, CDR1 is MDHEN and CDR2 is SYDVKM. There are 13 residues in the CDR3. Trimming shortened V by 8 bases and J by 5 bases, and 16 bases separated the two germline ends. CDR3 region: CASVPPGQNEQYF. CDR3 bases: TGTGCCAGCGTCCCCCCGGGGCAGAACGAGCAGTACTTC. The whole variable domain, remainder taken from reference TRBV28 and TRBJ2-7, is DVKVTQSSRYLVKRTGEKVFLECVQDMDHENMFWYRQDPGLGLRLIYFSYDVKMKEKGDIPEGYSVSREKKERFSLILESASTNQTSMYLCASVPPGQNEQYFGPGTRLTVT.

This clonotype was counted between two and nine times. This chain uses TRBV12-3 or TRBV12-4 with TRBJ2-1, with D possibly matching TRBD2 (5 bases). The V end lost 8 bases, the J end lost 6 bases, and 8 bases lay between the germline ends. This CDR3 spans 11 amino acids. The CDR3 reads CASDRGNEQFF. As DNA, the CDR3 is TGTGCCAGCGACCGGGGCAATGAGCAGTTCTTC.

CDR3 region: CSARAGPETQYF. The CDR3 nucleotides read TGCAGTGCTAGGGCCGGCCCCGAGACCCAGTACTTC. This chain joins TRBV20-1 and TRBJ2-5; no definite D call. Trimming cost V 3 bases and J 5 bases, with 10 bases left between them. The germline V gene encodes CDR1 DFQATT and CDR2 SNEGSKA (reference sequence). This CDR3 contains 12 residues.

This clonotype was seen a few times. The chain has TRBV20-1 and TRBJ1-2; D is unresolved. Germline loops: CDR1 DFQATT, CDR2 SNEGSKA (reference sequence). The CDR3 covers 9 residues. V lost 2 bases, J lost 8 bases, and 3 bases lay in between. CDR3 loop: CSARQGYTF. The CDR3 DNA follows: TGCAGTGCTAGACAGGGCTACACCTTC.

The genes are TRBV4-3 and TRBJ2-7; 9 bases agree with TRBD2. The CDR3 contains 16 residues. Germline CDR1 is LGHNA and CDR2 is YSLEER. Trimming at V came to 0 bases and at J to 2 bases, leaving 5 bases not matched to a gene. The CDR3 DNA reads TGCGCCAGCAGCCAAGATCCCGCGGGAGGGCCCTACGAGCAGTACTTC. Its translation: CASSQDPAGGPYEQYF.

The chain has TRBV29-1 and TRBJ2-1; the D is unclear. V lost 5 bases, J lost 10 bases, and 9 bases lay in between. CDR1 is SQVTM and CDR2 is ANQGSEA in the germline V gene. This CDR3 is built from 10 residues. The CDR3 loop reads CSVFLGEQFF. Here the CDR3 DNA reads TGCAGCGTTTTCCTTGGCGAGCAGTTCTTC.

This clonotype was seen only a few times. The chain couples TRBV30 to TRBJ1-1; D not certain. Deletions cut 4 bases from V and 5 bases from J, with 14 bases between. The CDR3 consists of 13 residues. Germline lookup yields CDR1 GTSNPN and CDR2 SVGIG (reference sequence). Written as DNA, the CDR3 is TGTGCCTGGAAGGAAATAGCATTGACTGAAGCTTTCTTT. Translating it yields CAWKEIALTEAFF.

The table lists this clonotype with a few counts. The rearrangement links TRBV5-1 to TRBJ2-3, with TRBD1 matching 7 bases. The CDR3 is 12 residues long. The V and J ends lost 7 bases and 4 bases, in that order; junction bases with no gene match: 3. Germline V gene sequence: CDR1 SGHRS, CDR2 YFSETQ. CDR3 sequence: CASGTGADTQYF. DNA for the CDR3: TGCGCCAGCGGAACAGGGGCAGATACGCAGTATTTT.